Below, 26 T cell receptor beta chains from the same sample are listed, as sequenced in a study of cytomegalovirus exposure and HLA in healthy donors. The PCR contained 60 Vbeta and 13 Jbeta primers. Produced via immunoSEQ multiplex PCR; TCRdb's table is partial and in-frame only. The repertoire has fewer than 200,000 clones, 76% of them found once; the top ten carry 0.7% to 0.8%. Sequencing was done on a sample of PBMCs. These receptors all stem from a female donor in good health and CMV-seronegative.

This sequence joins TRBV11-3 and TRBJ2-2, with D uncertain. V lost 5 bases and J 3 bases, leaving 4 bases between the germline ends. The CDR3 runs 12 residues. Germline V gene data show CDR1 as SGHNT and CDR2 as YENEEA. The CDR3 sequence: CASSRDTGELFF. CDR3 DNA: TGTGCCAGCAGCCGGGACACCGGGGAGCTGTTTTTT. The variable domain in full, completed from reference TRBV11-3 and TRBJ2-2, reads EAGVVQSPRYKIIEKKQPVAFWCNPISGHNTLYWYLQNLGQGPELLIRYENEEAVDDSQLPKDRFSAERLKGVDSTLKIQPAELGDSAVYLCASSRDTGELFFGEGSRLTVL.

The chain combines TRBV23-1 with TRBJ2-7, with D unresolved. TRBV23-1 qualifies as an ORF whose function is uncertain. The CDR3 runs to 13 residues. Trimming pared 8 bases from V and 2 bases from J, leaving 13 bases between. The CDR3 is CASRATRPYEQYF. CDR3 nucleotides: TGCGCCAGCCGCGCGACAAGGCCCTACGAGCAGTACTTC.

This clone was counted between two and nine times. The rearrangement uses TRBV6-5 and TRBJ2-7; weak D call: TRBD2 (5 bases). V lost 6 bases and J lost 0, with 15 bases in between. Germline V gene lookup returns CDR1 MNHEY and CDR2 SVGAGI. This CDR3 is built from 15 residues. The chain's CDR3 is CASRKRVGSSYEQYF. CDR3 in DNA: TGTGCCAGCAGAAAGAGGGTGGGCTCCTCCTACGAGCAGTACTTC.

The chain couples TRBV6-6 to TRBJ1-2, with D perhaps TRBD1 (5 bases). Trimming cost V 7 bases and J 8 bases, with 20 bases left between them. CDR3 length: 14 residues. Germline V lookup: CDR1 MNHNY, CDR2 SVGAGI (reference sequence). CDR3 DNA: TGTGCCAGCAACACGCCCCCGCAGGGTACCGGCTACACCTTC. Amino acids: CASNTPPQGTGYTF.

The gene calls are TRBV5-6 and TRBJ2-7; possible D gene TRBD1, 6 bases. V was cut by 4 bases and J by 6 bases, with 17 bases left in between. This CDR3 has 14 amino acids. The germline V gene encodes CDR1 SGHDT and CDR2 YYEEEE. Here the CDR3 reads CASSRGQFISEQYF. CDR3 nucleotide sequence: TGTGCCAGCAGCCGTGGACAGTTCATCTCCGAGCAGTACTTC.

This clone occurred a few times. The chain carries TRBV21-1 and TRBJ2-7; TRBD2, as called in the table, went unchecked against the DNA. TRBV21-1 counts as a pseudogene. CDR3 length: 16 amino acids. In DNA form, the CDR3 reads TGTGCCAGCAGCACTACTAGCTGCCAGCGGGCCTACGAGCAGTACTTC. Encoded protein: CASSTTSCQRAYEQYF.

About this clone itself: In the same sample, other DNA sequences code for this CDR3. V is TRBV4-3 and J is TRBJ1-2; no clear D gene. The CDR3 has 16 residues. Trimming removed 0 bases at V and 3 bases at J, with 14 bases between. The germline V gene has CDR1 LGHNA and CDR2 YSLEER. In DNA form, the CDR3 reads TGCGCCAGCAGCCAAGAAGGAGGTAATCCTTACTATGGCTACACCTTC. This codes for CASSQEGGNPYYGYTF.

This sequence joins TRBV7-3 and TRBJ2-1; no reliable D call. The V and J ends lost 6 bases and 6 bases respectively, with 15 bases between them. The CDR3 has 14 amino acids. CDR1 and CDR2 from the germline V gene are SGHTA and FQGTGA. The CDR3 coding sequence is TGTGCCAGCAGTTTCCTAGTCTCCGGCAATGAGCAGTTCTTC. Its protein is CASSFLVSGNEQFF.

The V and J genes are TRBV5-4 and TRBJ2-1, with TRBD2 matching 10 bases. V gave up 1 base and J gave up 9 bases; unmatched junction bases: 10. The CDR3 covers 16 residues. Germline lookup yields CDR1 SGHNT and CDR2 YYREEE (reference sequence). Here the CDR3 reads CASSLPAGGVVVEQFF. The CDR3 DNA sequence: TGTGCCAGCAGCTTGCCAGCGGGGGGGGTTGTTGTTGAGCAGTTCTTC.

The V and J genes are TRBV5-1 and TRBJ2-1, with D possibly being TRBD1 (5 bases). V dropped 0 bases and J dropped 2 bases, with 6 bases sitting between them. CDR3 length equals 14 residues. Germline CDR1 reads SGHRS; CDR2 reads YFSETQ. For the CDR3, the DNA is TGCGCCAGCAGCTTGGGACAGCCCTACAATGAGCAGTTCTTC. Encoded protein: CASSLGQPYNEQFF.

The rearrangement links TRBV27 to TRBJ1-1; unclear D gene. CDR3 length: 13 amino acids. CDR1 is MNHEY, CDR2 SMNVEV, per germline (reference sequence). The V and J ends lost 1 base and 3 bases respectively, with 6 bases between them. CDR3 sequence: CASSLFPDTEAFF. CDR3 in DNA: TGTGCCAGCAGTTTATTTCCGGACACTGAAGCTTTCTTT.

The J gene is TRBJ2-7, the V gene TRBV5-1; 7 bases are a match to TRBD1. Per the germline V gene, CDR1 is SGHRS and CDR2 is YFSETQ. The junction had 2 bases not matched to a gene; V was cut back by 4 bases and J by 1 base. CDR3 length: 13 residues. The CDR3 DNA is TGCGCCAGCAGCGGGGGACAGTCCTACGAGCAGTACTTC. Protein sequence: CASSGGQSYEQYF.

The count of this clone is one. The gene calls are TRBV5-1 and TRBJ2-5; D gene uncertain. The end of the DNA is better explained by TRBJ2-7, so the J call may be wrong. Per the germline V gene, CDR1 is SGHRS and CDR2 is YFSETQ. CDR3 size: 14 residues. The CDR3 region is CASSLGLGSYEQYF. The DNA for the CDR3 is TGCGCCAGCAGCTTGGGGTTGGGCTCCTACGAGCAGTACTTC.

This clone was counted a few times. V gene TRBV11-2 combines with J gene TRBJ1-1, with D possibly TRBD1 on 5 matching bases. Germline values: CDR1 SGHAT, CDR2 FQNNGV. Deletions cut 5 bases from V and 0 bases from J, with 13 bases between. The CDR3 runs 15 residues. The CDR3 protein is CASSQPGGLNTEAFF. CDR3 DNA sequence: TGTGCCAGCAGCCAACCGGGGGGTTTGAACACTGAAGCTTTCTTT. Using reference TRBV11-2 and TRBJ1-1 for the parts outside the CDR3, the full variable domain is EAGVAQSPRYKIIEKRQSVAFWCNPISGHATLYWYQQILGQGPKLLIQFQNNGVVDDSQLPKDRFSAERLKGVDSTLKIQPAKLEDSAVYLCASSQPGGLNTEAFFGQGTRLTVV.

V gene TRBV28 combines with J gene TRBJ2-7, with a possible D match to TRBD2 (5 bases). The CDR3 has 13 amino acids. Germline lookup yields CDR1 MDHEN and CDR2 SYDVKM. Trimming stripped 2 bases from V and 1 base from J, with 6 bases between. The CDR3 nucleotides are TGTGCCAGCAGTTTACCGGGGTCCTACGAGCAGTACTTC. Residues: CASSLPGSYEQYF.

J is TRBJ2-5 and V is TRBV12-5, with 10 bases that match TRBD2. The CDR3 loop spans 15 amino acids. The J segment lost 4 bases and the V segment lost 9 bases, leaving 11 bases of the junction unmatched. Germline loops: CDR1 LGHNT, CDR2 FRNRAP. In DNA form, the CDR3 reads TGTGCTAGCCAAACCCGAGCGGGGGGGACAGAGACCCAGTACTTC. Protein: CASQTRAGGTETQYF.

CDR3 in amino acids: CASSVGEYRKAFF. Written as DNA, the CDR3 is TGTGCCAGCAGCGTAGGGGAATACAGAAAAGCTTTCTTT. The rearrangement links TRBV7-3 to TRBJ1-1; D might be TRBD1 (5 bases). V gave up 5 bases and J gave up 9 bases, with 16 bases separating them. The CDR3 has 13 residues. CDR1 SGHTA and CDR2 FQGTGA come from the germline V gene.

The rearrangement joins TRBV7-2 to TRBJ2-7; 11 bases map to TRBD2. Germline V lookup: CDR1 SGHTA, CDR2 FQGNSA. This CDR3 is 15 amino acids long. J lost 7 bases, V lost 5 bases, and 10 bases had no gene match. CDR3 sequence (DNA): TGTGCCAGCAGCCCAAGGACTAGCGGGCTTGCAGAGCAGTACTTC. Encoded protein: CASSPRTSGLAEQYF.

V and J are TRBV9 and TRBJ2-7, with 10 nucleotides matching TRBD2. The CDR3 runs to 15 residues. Germline V gene lookup returns CDR1 SGDLS and CDR2 YYNGEE. J lost 7 bases, V lost 3 bases, and 10 bases had no gene match. The CDR3 loop reads CASSGDLSGREEQYF. The DNA for the CDR3 is TGTGCCAGCAGCGGAGACTTAAGCGGGAGGGAGGAGCAGTACTTC.

The chain uses TRBV9 and TRBJ1-5, with D perhaps matching TRBD1 (5 bases). CDR1 and CDR2 (germline): SGDLS, YYNGEE. Trimming took 3 bases from V and 5 from J, leaving 18 bases between them. The CDR3 loop spans 16 amino acids. The CDR3 DNA is TGTGCCAGCAGCGCCAGGGAAGGCGGCTTGGATCAGCCCCAGCATTTT. Translation: CASSAREGGLDQPQHF.

V usage is TRBV6-1 and J usage is TRBJ2-1, with a weak D call TRBD1 (6 bases). Germline V gene data show CDR1 as MNHNS and CDR2 as SASEGT. The CDR3 consists of 13 residues. V dropped 7 bases and J dropped 3 bases, with 10 bases sitting between them. The CDR3 sequence: CASTRGGYNEQFF. DNA of the CDR3: TGTGCCAGCACCAGAGGGGGCTACAATGAGCAGTTCTTC.

This clone was counted a few times. V is TRBV6-1 and J is TRBJ2-5, with D possibly being TRBD2 (6 bases). The germline V gene has CDR1 MNHNS and CDR2 SASEGT. Trimming stripped 5 bases from V and 5 bases from J, with 12 bases between. The CDR3 runs to 13 residues. In nucleotides, the CDR3 is TGTGCCAGCAGTCAGACTAGGAGGGAGACCCAGTACTTC. Translated, it gives CASSQTRRETQYF.

The chain recombines TRBV4-2 with TRBJ2-1; TRBD2 matches 14 bases. From germline, CDR1 is LGHNA and CDR2 YNFKEQ. V gave up 4 bases and J gave up 2 bases; unmatched junction bases: 13. The CDR3 sequence is 20 residues long. CDR3: CASSPLRGPGLAGAYNEQFF. CDR3 bases: TGTGCCAGCAGCCCCCTAAGGGGGCCGGGACTAGCGGGGGCCTACAATGAGCAGTTCTTC.

This rearrangement joins TRBV5-5 to TRBJ2-2, with TRBD1 identical over 8 bases. The CDR3 has 16 residues. Germline V gene sequence: CDR1 SGHKS, CDR2 YYEKEE (reference sequence). V shed 4 bases, J shed 1 base, and the junction held 6 bases outside the gene matches. The CDR3 DNA sequence: TGTGCCAGCAGCGGATTCGGGACAGGGAACACCGGGGAGCTGTTTTTT. It translates to CASSGFGTGNTGELFF.

This chain links TRBV7-2 with TRBJ2-1; D might be TRBD2 (6 bases). V shed 5 bases and J shed 6 bases, with 26 bases lying between them. Germline CDR1 and CDR2: SGHTA and FQGNSA. The CDR3 has 18 residues. The CDR3: CASSIVSGDLGPANEQFF. The CDR3 DNA follows: TGTGCCAGCAGCATCGTTAGCGGAGATCTGGGGCCCGCCAATGAGCAGTTCTTC.

CDR3 bases: TGTGCCAGCAGCTTAGGGACAGGGGTCGAAAAACTGTTTTTT. Its protein product is CASSLGTGVEKLFF. The V and J genes are TRBV7-9 and TRBJ1-4; TRBD1 matches at 9 bases. The CDR3 spans 14 residues. Germline CDR1 and CDR2: SEHNR and FQNEAQ (reference sequence). V dropped 1 base and J dropped 8; count of bases not matched to a gene: 2.